This entry features one TCR beta chain sequence. What it binds is unknown. CDR1 and CDR2 (germline): LNHDA, SQIVND (reference sequence). The CDR3 covers 15 residues. Trimming cost V 5 bases and J 4 bases; bases outside gene matches: 8. The data stem from a study of T-cell memory formation after mild COVID-19. Broader study findings: The CD4+ clones that contracted clustered mainly within CM and EM, and the CD8+ clones concentrated in EMRA.

The authors produced TCR alpha and TCR beta cDNA libraries with sample barcodes and UMIs by 5'RACE using constant-segment primers. TCRdb called the 5' RACE reads again in MiXCR, with one record for every CDR3 protein. The sample yields 150,000 to 200,000 distinct CDR3 sequences, more than 12% seen once. The genes are TRBV19 and TRBJ2-7; 10 nucleotides line up with TRBD1. The sequencing input was PBMCs or a T cell subset sorted from them (not recorded which). The TCR was taken from an adult woman who had mild COVID-19 (a few samples of this study predate the infection). Cell type and time point are not known. The DNA for the CDR3 is TGTGCCAGTAGTTGGAGGGACAGGGGCGTATACGAGCAGTACTTC. It translates to CASSWRDRGVYEQYF.